The following is a T cell receptor (beta chain) sequence with its context. Its matching antigen is unknown. Germline V gives CDR1 SNHLY, CDR2 FYNNEI. The J segment lost 6 bases and the V segment lost 9 bases, leaving 21 bases of the junction unmatched. The CDR3 covers 19 residues. This entry belongs to a study of cytomegalovirus exposure and HLA in healthy donors. In the study overall: There were fewer than 130 million unique TCR beta sequences, drawn from approximately 190 million T cells, in an earlier analysis. General study results and limits: One later analysis reportedly identified an Asian-associated ancestry cluster that showed fewer N-insertions than the approximately 700-donor mean. An observed cluster of highly shared sequence variants was recorded as a likely sequencing artifact.

With 60 Vbeta and 13 Jbeta primers, the PCR was carried out. Sequencing was performed with immunoSEQ multiplex PCR; in TCRdb, only in-frame clones are kept and a portion is missing. The sample table includes 200,000 to 250,000 clones. The sequenced sample was PBMCs. This chain connects TRBV2 to TRBJ2-3; 13 bases match TRBD2. This TCR was sampled from a girl aged 2 to 9 in good health and CMV-seropositive. The DNA for the CDR3 is TGTGCCAGAATCCCCCCAGAACTAGCGGGAGGGCTACTTGTCGATACGCAGTATTTT. As protein: CARIPPELAGGLLVDTQYF. The variable domain in full, completed from reference TRBV2 and TRBJ2-3, reads EPEVTQTPSHQVTQMGQEVILRCVPISNHLYFYWYRQILGQKVEFLVSFYNNEISEKSEIFDDQFSVERPDGSNFTLKIRSTKLEDSAMYFCARIPPELAGGLLVDTQYFGPGTRLTVL.